Below are 7 T cell receptor beta chains sequenced from a single sample in a study of blood T cell repertoires in COVID-19. Libraries were prepared by immunoSEQ multiplex PCR; TCRdb keeps only in-frame clonotypes and omits some of them. The sample has 310,000 or so clones, about 85% seen once. What was sequenced was peripheral blood. Receptors originate from a woman between 50 and 59 years old who had recovered from COVID-19.

The chain recombines TRBV5-1 with TRBJ1-4, with 7 bases identical to TRBD1. The CDR3 totals 14 residues. Germline V gene sequence: CDR1 SGHRS, CDR2 YFSETQ. V was pared by 1 base and J by 8 bases, with 5 bases of the junction left unmatched. The CDR3 sequence: CASSLRGGAEKLFF. The DNA of the CDR3 is TGCGCCAGCAGCTTGAGAGGGGGCGCCGAAAAACTGTTTTTT.

The J gene is TRBJ2-5, the V gene TRBV9; TRBD1 might be the D (7 bases). This CDR3 contains 20 residues. V lost 0 bases to trimming and J lost 4 bases, with 28 bases between them. Germline CDR1 is SGDLS and CDR2 is YYNGEE. CDR3: CASSVGWGARTTGLPETQYF. The CDR3 DNA follows: TGTGCCAGCAGCGTAGGTTGGGGGGCCCGCACGACAGGGCTCCCAGAGACCCAGTACTTC.

The V call is TRBV6-5, the J call TRBJ2-1, with D possibly matching TRBD1 (7 bases). This CDR3 contains 15 residues. V lost 8 bases, J lost 7 bases, and 21 bases lay in between. Per germline, CDR1 MNHEY and CDR2 SVGAGI. The CDR3 spells CASGGTAWNGNEQFF. CDR3 DNA sequence: TGTGCCAGCGGGGGGACAGCCTGGAACGGGAATGAGCAGTTCTTC.

The chain combines TRBV7-2 with TRBJ1-2; 7 positions match TRBD1. The V and J ends lost 1 base and 5 bases, in that order; junction bases with no gene match: 4. The germline CDR1 and CDR2 sequences are SGHTA and FQGNSA. The CDR3 extends over 14 amino acids. In nucleotides, the CDR3 is TGTGCCAGCAGCTTAGGAGGGACAGAGTATGGCTACACCTTC. This codes for CASSLGGTEYGYTF.

The J gene is TRBJ2-7, the V gene TRBV2, with D perhaps TRBD1 (5 bases). Trimming removed 2 bases at V and 6 bases at J, with 14 bases between. Germline CDR1 is SNHLY and CDR2 is FYNNEI. The CDR3 totals 14 residues. The DNA of the CDR3 is TGTGCCAGCAGTGAAAGCAGGGTATCGGGCGAGCAGTACTTC. Translated, it gives CASSESRVSGEQYF.

V gene TRBV6-1 combines with J gene TRBJ1-1; unclear D gene. The CDR3 covers 15 residues. Germline CDR1 MNHNS, CDR2 SASEGT. The V and J ends lost 2 bases and 1 base respectively, with 11 bases between them. The CDR3 coding sequence is TGTGCCAGCAGTGAAATTAGCGGCGGGAACACTGAAGCTTTCTTT. Its protein product is CASSEISGGNTEAFF.

The J gene is TRBJ2-5, the V gene TRBV10-3, with 7 bases matching TRBD1. CDR1 is ENHRY, CDR2 SYGVKD, per germline. The CDR3 runs 14 residues. J gave up 3 bases and V 7 bases, and 8 bases lay outside the gene matches. The CDR3 loop reads CAIKGTAAKETQYF. The CDR3 region has the DNA TGTGCCATCAAAGGGACAGCAGCTAAAGAGACCCAGTACTTC.